Described below is a single TCR beta chain sequence and its context. The antigen is unknown. The CDR3 loop spans 17 amino acids. The V gene's germline CDR1 is LNHNV and CDR2 YYDKDF (reference sequence). This record comes from a study of T cells expressing NK-cell markers. Overall study context: Sequenced donors, eight in total, included seven who were HCMV-seropositive and one who was seronegative.

Findings and limits, study-wide: Of the CD8+ T cell pool in five or six donors, roughly 1.0-8% was accounted for by dominant NKG2C+ clonotypes.

The cDNA for TCR beta came from 5'RACE template switching with UMIs. One entry per CDR3 protein, without DNA, is what TCRdb gives after re-calling the 5' RACE reads. Recorded for this sample: fewer than 400,000 distinct CDR3 sequences. V gene TRBV15 combines with J gene TRBJ2-1; the TRBD1 assignment by TCRdb is unverifiable without DNA. The sequencing input was blood T cells: a sorted CD56 or NKG2C T cell subset, CD4+ or CD8+ T cells, or bulk PBMC T cells (not recorded which). The clonotype was recovered from a man aged 18 to 69 in good health. This chain's CDR3 is CATSRERNRLTYNEQFF.